This TCR beta chain originates from a study of cytomegalovirus exposure and HLA in healthy donors. Points from the study as a whole: Clonal expansion was found to be greater in HLA-associated TCR beta chains than in equally common others in a later analysis. An analysis that was carried out later associated 16,951 TCR beta sequences with HLA alleles at 0.05 false discovery rate. Several of the most significant clusters appeared, in a later analysis, to be linked to common viral pathogens. Three chains linked to CMV were shown in vitro to be specific for CMV antigens.

Germline CDR1 SGHVS, CDR2 FNYEAQ. CDR3 length equals 17 residues. The ends were cut back, 0 bases at V and 0 bases at J, with 9 bases in the middle. On this clone itself: Its antigen is not identified.

Primers for the PCR totalled 60 Vbeta and 13 Jbeta. Sequenced by immunoSEQ multiplex PCR; TCRdb stores in-frame clones only, minus some. Among nearly 300,000 clones listed, around 86% were seen once. Sample: PBMCs. The chain links TRBV7-6 to TRBJ2-6; D perhaps matches TRBD2 (6 bases). This TCR derives from a man aged 40-49 years in good health and CMV-seropositive. The CDR3 loop is CASSLARGSSGANVLTF. CDR3 in DNA: TGTGCCAGCAGCTTAGCGCGGGGATCCTCTGGGGCCAACGTCCTGACTTTC.